This T cell receptor beta chain was identified during a study of CXCR3-negative and CXCR3-positive naive CD8 T cells. Regarding this clonotype: The antigen is not known.

In preparing the TRB cDNA libraries, 5' RACE with UMI labels was used. Following a re-call of the 5' RACE reads, TCRdb has one entry per CDR3 protein and lacks DNA. Recorded for this sample: about 110,000 distinct CDR3 sequences. The CDR3 loop spans 13 amino acids. Germline V gene lookup returns CDR1 SGHAT and CDR2 FQNNGV. Findings and limits, study-wide: CXCR3-negative naive cells had less hydrophobic TRB CDR3s than did CXCR3-positive naive cells.

The sample consisted of naive CXCR3+ CD8+ T cells from blood. The subset here: CD45RO-CCR7+CD27+CD95- naive CD8+ T cells expressing CXCR3 (TNR3+). The sequence derives from a human donor in good health. Some clones in this sample may be carry-over from other donors' samples. The rearrangement joins TRBV11-2 to TRBJ2-4. CDR3 region: CASSLAYGNIQYF.